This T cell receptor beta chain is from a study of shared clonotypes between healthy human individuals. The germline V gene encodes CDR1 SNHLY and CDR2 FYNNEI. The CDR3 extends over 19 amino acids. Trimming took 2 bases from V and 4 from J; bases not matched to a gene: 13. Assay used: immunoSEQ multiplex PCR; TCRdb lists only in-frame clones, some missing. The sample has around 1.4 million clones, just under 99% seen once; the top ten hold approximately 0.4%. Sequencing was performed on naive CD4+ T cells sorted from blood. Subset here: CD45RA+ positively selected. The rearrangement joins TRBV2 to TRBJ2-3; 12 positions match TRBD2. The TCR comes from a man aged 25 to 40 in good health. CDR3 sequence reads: CASSENRPLLAGGADTQYF. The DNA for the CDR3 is TGTGCCAGCAGTGAAAACAGACCCCTACTAGCGGGAGGTGCAGATACGCAGTATTTT.